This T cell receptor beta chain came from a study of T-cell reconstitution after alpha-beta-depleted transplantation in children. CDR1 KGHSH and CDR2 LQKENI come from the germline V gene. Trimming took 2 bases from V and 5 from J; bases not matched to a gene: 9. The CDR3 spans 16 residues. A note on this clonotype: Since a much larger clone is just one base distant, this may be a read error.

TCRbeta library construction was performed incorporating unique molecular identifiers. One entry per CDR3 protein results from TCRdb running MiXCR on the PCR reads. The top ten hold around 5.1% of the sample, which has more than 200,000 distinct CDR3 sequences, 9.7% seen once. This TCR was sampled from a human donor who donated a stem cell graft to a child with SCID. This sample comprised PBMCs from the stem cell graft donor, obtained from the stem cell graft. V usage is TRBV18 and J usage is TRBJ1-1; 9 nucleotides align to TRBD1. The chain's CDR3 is CASSPTGTGIGTEAFF. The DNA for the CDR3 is TGTGCCAGCTCACCAACGGGGACAGGGATAGGGACTGAAGCTTTCTTT.